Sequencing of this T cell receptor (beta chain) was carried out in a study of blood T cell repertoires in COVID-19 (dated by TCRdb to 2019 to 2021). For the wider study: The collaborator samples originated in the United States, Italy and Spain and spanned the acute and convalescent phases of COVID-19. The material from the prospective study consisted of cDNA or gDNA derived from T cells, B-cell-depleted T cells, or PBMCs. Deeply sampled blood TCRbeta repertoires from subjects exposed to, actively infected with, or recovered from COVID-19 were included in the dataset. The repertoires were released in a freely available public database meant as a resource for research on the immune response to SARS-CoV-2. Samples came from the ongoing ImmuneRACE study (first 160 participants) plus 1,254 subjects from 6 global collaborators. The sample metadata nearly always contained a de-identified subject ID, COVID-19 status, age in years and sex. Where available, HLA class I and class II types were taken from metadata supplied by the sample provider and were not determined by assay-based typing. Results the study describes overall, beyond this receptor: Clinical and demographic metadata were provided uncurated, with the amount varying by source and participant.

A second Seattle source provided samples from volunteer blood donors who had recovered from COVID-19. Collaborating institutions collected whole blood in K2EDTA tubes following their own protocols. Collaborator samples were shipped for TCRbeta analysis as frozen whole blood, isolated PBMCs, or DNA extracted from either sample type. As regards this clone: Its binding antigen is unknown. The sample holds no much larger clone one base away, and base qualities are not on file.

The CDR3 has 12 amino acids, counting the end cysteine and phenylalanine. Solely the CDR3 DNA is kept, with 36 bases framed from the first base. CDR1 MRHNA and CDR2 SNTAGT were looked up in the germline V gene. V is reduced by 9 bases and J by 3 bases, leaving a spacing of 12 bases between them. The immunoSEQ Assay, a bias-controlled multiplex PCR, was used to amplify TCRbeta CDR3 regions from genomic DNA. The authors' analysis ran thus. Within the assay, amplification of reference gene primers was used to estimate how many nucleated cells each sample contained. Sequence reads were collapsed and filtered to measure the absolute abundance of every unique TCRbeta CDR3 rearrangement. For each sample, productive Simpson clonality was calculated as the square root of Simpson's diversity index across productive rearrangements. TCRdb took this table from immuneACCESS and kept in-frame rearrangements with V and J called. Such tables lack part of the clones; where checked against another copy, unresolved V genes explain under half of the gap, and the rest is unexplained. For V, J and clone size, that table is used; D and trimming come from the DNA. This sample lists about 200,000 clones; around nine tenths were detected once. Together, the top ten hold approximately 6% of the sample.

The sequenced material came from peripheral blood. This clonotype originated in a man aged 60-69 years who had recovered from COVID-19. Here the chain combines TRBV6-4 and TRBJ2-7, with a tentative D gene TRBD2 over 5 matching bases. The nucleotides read TGTGCCAGGTCGCGGGCCTACTACGAGCAGTACTTC. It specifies CARSRAYYEQYF.